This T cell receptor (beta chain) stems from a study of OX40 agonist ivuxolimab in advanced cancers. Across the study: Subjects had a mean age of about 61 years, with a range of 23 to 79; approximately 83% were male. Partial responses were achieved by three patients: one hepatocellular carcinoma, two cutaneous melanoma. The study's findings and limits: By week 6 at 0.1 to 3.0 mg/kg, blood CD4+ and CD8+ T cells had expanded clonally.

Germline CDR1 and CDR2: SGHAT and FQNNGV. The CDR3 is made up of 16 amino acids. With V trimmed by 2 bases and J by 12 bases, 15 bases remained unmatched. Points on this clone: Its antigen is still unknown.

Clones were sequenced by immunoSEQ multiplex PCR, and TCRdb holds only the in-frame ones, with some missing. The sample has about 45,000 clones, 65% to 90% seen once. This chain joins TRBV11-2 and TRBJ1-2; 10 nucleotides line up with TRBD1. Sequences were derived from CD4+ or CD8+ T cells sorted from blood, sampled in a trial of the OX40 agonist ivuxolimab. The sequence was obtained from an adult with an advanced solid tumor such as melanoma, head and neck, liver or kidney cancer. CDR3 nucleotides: TGTGCCAGCAGCTTATCAGTCCGGGACAGGGGTTCTTCAGACACCTTC. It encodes CASSLSVRDRGSSDTF.